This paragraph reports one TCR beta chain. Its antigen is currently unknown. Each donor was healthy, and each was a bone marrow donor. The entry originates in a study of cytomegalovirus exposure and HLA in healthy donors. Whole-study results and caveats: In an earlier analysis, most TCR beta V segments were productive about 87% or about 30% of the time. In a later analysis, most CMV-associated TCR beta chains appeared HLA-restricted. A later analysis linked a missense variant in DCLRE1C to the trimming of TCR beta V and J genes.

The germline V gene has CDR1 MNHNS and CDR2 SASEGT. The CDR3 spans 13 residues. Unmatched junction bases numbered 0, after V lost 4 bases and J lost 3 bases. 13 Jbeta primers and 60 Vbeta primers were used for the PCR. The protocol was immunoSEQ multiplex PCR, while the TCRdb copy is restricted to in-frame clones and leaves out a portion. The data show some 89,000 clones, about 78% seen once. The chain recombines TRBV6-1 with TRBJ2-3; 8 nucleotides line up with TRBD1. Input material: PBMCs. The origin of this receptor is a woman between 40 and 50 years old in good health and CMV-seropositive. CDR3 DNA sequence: TGTGCCAGCAGTGGGGACAGGACAGATACGCAGTATTTT. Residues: CASSGDRTDTQYF.